The following is a T cell receptor (beta chain) sequence with its context. Sequencing used immunoSEQ multiplex PCR; TCRdb keeps in-frame clones, though not all of them. Of about 160,000 clones listed, about nine tenths were seen once; the top ten hold around 4.6%. These data are taken from a study of lymphopenia after photon versus proton radiotherapy. This TCR was recovered from a man aged 50-59 years with gastric cancer. The sequencing used peripheral blood, collected from a patient treated with photon-based radiotherapy.

The CDR3, as DNA: TGTGCCAGCACCACCCAGGGAGGTGAAAAACTGTTTTTT. Residues: CASTTQGGEKLFF. This chain links TRBV6-6 with TRBJ1-4, with D maybe TRBD1 (5 bases). Germline CDR1 MNHNY, CDR2 SVGAGI (reference sequence). The CDR3 totals 13 residues. The ends were cut back, 7 bases at V and 7 bases at J, with 13 bases in the middle.